These 32 T cell receptor beta chains share one sample of origin, sequenced in a study of T-cell memory formation after mild COVID-19. From the 5' RACE reads, TCRdb called clonotypes with MiXCR, one entry per CDR3 protein. The sample consists of about 620,000 distinct CDR3 sequences, 15% to 20% of them appearing once. Sequenced sample: PBMCs or a T cell subset sorted from them (not recorded which). These receptors were collected from an adult woman who had mild COVID-19 (a few samples of this study predate the infection). Cell type and time point are not known.

The rearrangement links TRBV12-3 or TRBV12-4 to TRBJ1-2, with D possibly matching TRBD1 (5 bases). V gave up 5 bases and J gave up 4 bases, with 14 bases separating them. The CDR3 spans 14 residues. CDR3 loop: CASSGHSNTYGYTF. The CDR3 DNA reads TGTGCCAGCAGTGGACACTCTAATACCTATGGCTACACCTTC.

This chain links TRBV29-1 with TRBJ2-4, with 9 bases lining up with TRBD2. The CDR3 totals 13 residues. From germline, CDR1 is SQVTM and CDR2 ANQGSEA. The J segment lost 5 bases and the V segment lost 4 bases, leaving 3 bases of the junction unmatched. CDR3 coding DNA: TGCAGCGTTGGGGTAGCGGGAGAAAACATTCAGTACTTC. It specifies CSVGVAGENIQYF.

The chain has TRBV6-2 or TRBV6-3 and TRBJ1-4; perhaps TRBD1 as D (5 bases). Trimming removed 6 bases at V and 5 bases at J, with 16 bases between. The germline V gene encodes CDR1 MNHEY and CDR2 SVGEGT. This CDR3 comprises 15 residues. CDR3 residues: CASRDSGHFNEKLFF. The CDR3 nucleotides are TGTGCCAGCAGAGACTCCGGACATTTCAATGAAAAACTGTTTTTT.

This sequence joins TRBV2 and TRBJ2-3; 8 nucleotides line up with TRBD2. Per germline, CDR1 SNHLY and CDR2 FYNNEI. The CDR3 is made up of 14 amino acids. The J segment lost 6 bases and the V segment lost 5 bases, leaving 7 bases of the junction unmatched. CDR3 region: CASSPVAGLDTQYF. In DNA, the CDR3 is TGTGCCAGCAGTCCGGTAGCGGGGTTGGATACGCAGTATTTT.

The table lists this clonotype with a few counts. The chain couples TRBV5-1 to TRBJ2-3; D is perhaps TRBD1 (5 bases). Per germline, CDR1 SGHRS and CDR2 YFSETQ. The V end was cut by 2 bases, the J end by 2 bases, with 12 bases between. The CDR3 extends over 15 amino acids. Here the CDR3 reads CASSFRDHHTDTQYF. The DNA for the CDR3 is TGCGCCAGCAGCTTCAGGGATCATCACACAGATACGCAGTATTTT.

This clonotype has only a few counts. The V and J genes are TRBV19 and TRBJ2-1, with TRBD1 as a possible D gene (5 bases). The germline V gene has CDR1 LNHDA and CDR2 SQIVND (reference sequence). The CDR3 extends over 13 amino acids. The V and J ends lost 11 bases and 7 bases respectively, with 18 bases between them. The CDR3 DNA reads as TGTGCCTCCAACCCCGCTACAGGAAATGAGCAGTTCTTC. This sequence encodes CASNPATGNEQFF.

This clonotype was seen only once. This chain links TRBV7-6 with TRBJ2-2; D might be TRBD1 (6 bases). Trimming removed 1 base from V and 6 bases from J, with 9 bases in between. Germline CDR1 and CDR2: SGHVS and FNYEAQ. The CDR3 spans 14 residues. The CDR3, as DNA: TGTGCCAGCAGCTTAGGCAGGGGACCCGGGGAGCTGTTTTTT. Translation gives CASSLGRGPGELFF.

This chain uses TRBV4-1 with TRBJ2-4; D gene unclear. Germline V gene data show CDR1 as MGHRA and CDR2 as YSYEKL. Trimming removed 1 base from V and 0 bases from J, with 13 bases in between. The CDR3 extends over 17 amino acids. This chain's CDR3 is CASSQAKTTLAKNIQYF. The CDR3, as DNA: TGCGCCAGCAGCCAAGCAAAGACGACACTAGCCAAAAACATTCAGTACTTC.

This clonotype has a handful of counts. The chain employs TRBV12-3 or TRBV12-4 and TRBJ2-2; no clear D. V lost 6 bases and J lost 2, with 13 bases in between. The CDR3 loop spans 15 amino acids. CDR3 protein: CASSRLTLNTGELFF. CDR3 nucleotide sequence: TGTGCCAGCAGCCGCCTGACACTTAACACCGGGGAGCTGTTTTTT.

This clonotype was detected a few times. The V call is TRBV18, the J call TRBJ1-6; 9 bases align to TRBD1. The trim removed 6 bases at V and 7 bases at J, leaving 4 bases unmatched. Germline CDR1 KGHSH, CDR2 LQKENI. The CDR3 has 14 residues. In nucleotides, the CDR3 is TGTGCCAGCTCCCGGGACAGGGAGAATTCACCCCTCCACTTT. Protein: CASSRDRENSPLHF.

Only a few counts were recorded for this clonotype. The rearrangement joins TRBV6-1 to TRBJ1-1; perhaps TRBD1 as D (6 bases). Trimming pared 2 bases from V and 3 bases from J, leaving 13 bases between. There are 15 residues in the CDR3. Germline V gene sequence: CDR1 MNHNS, CDR2 SASEGT. CDR3 protein: CASSEWGGAYTEAFF. CDR3 nucleotide sequence: TGTGCCAGCAGTGAATGGGGGGGGGCATACACTGAAGCTTTCTTT.

The chain joins TRBV7-9 to TRBJ2-7; tentatively, D is TRBD1 or TRBD2 (5 bases each). The length of the CDR3 is 14 residues. Trimming removed 2 bases at V and 3 bases at J, with 11 bases between. The germline CDR1 and CDR2 sequences are SEHNR and FQNEAQ (reference sequence). CDR3 sequence: CASSLLERGYEQYF. The CDR3 DNA reads as TGTGCCAGCAGCTTATTAGAGAGGGGCTACGAGCAGTACTTC.

This clonotype turned up a few times. The V call is TRBV7-9, the J call TRBJ2-1, with D possibly being TRBD1 (6 bases). This CDR3 contains 13 residues. Trimming left V 5 bases short and J 8 bases short, with 13 bases between. CDR1 SEHNR and CDR2 FQNEAQ come from the germline V gene (reference sequence). DNA of the CDR3: TGTGCCAGCAGCCACAGGGTTTCGCATGAGCAGTTCTTC. It translates to CASSHRVSHEQFF.

The chain uses TRBV12-3 or TRBV12-4 and TRBJ2-7; TRBD1 aligns across 8 bases. The CDR3 is 12 residues long. With V trimmed by 5 bases and J by 6 bases, 3 bases remained unmatched. The CDR3 loop reads CASSLGTGEQYF. CDR3 nucleotides: TGTGCCAGCAGTCTGGGGACAGGCGAGCAGTACTTC.

The gene calls are TRBV7-2 and TRBJ2-7; no clear D gene. Germline V gene lookup returns CDR1 SGHTA and CDR2 FQGNSA. The CDR3 loop spans 13 amino acids. Between the trimmed V and J ends, which lost 5 bases and 2 bases, there was a span of 10 bases. The CDR3 sequence: CASSPHPTYEQYF. The CDR3 DNA sequence: TGTGCCAGCAGCCCTCACCCCACCTACGAGCAGTACTTC.

This clonotype was counted only a few times. The gene calls are TRBV7-3 and TRBJ2-1; TRBD1 might be the D (6 bases). CDR3 size: 13 residues. Germline CDR1 is SGHTA and CDR2 is FQGTGA. With 5 bases removed from V and 5 bases from J, the gap between germline ends came to 10 bases. The CDR3 DNA is TGTGCCAGCAGCAATGGACAGAACAATGAGCAGTTCTTC. Translated: CASSNGQNNEQFF.

The table lists this clonotype with a few counts. Here the CDR3 DNA reads TGCGCCAGCAGCCATTCGGACAGGGGATACTATGGCTACACCTTC. Its protein is CASSHSDRGYYGYTF. This chain uses TRBV4-1 with TRBJ1-2, with 9 positions matching TRBD1. The ends lost 3 bases at V and 3 bases at J; junction bases unmatched: 5. The CDR3 is 15 residues long. Germline V gene lookup returns CDR1 MGHRA and CDR2 YSYEKL.

V is TRBV5-5 and J is TRBJ1-2, with unresolved D. There are 18 residues in the CDR3. Trimming stripped 2 bases from V and 6 bases from J, with 26 bases between. Germline values: CDR1 SGHKS, CDR2 YYEKEE (reference sequence). CDR3 nucleotide sequence: TGTGCCAGCAGCTTTCATAGAGGGCTCGGCCGGTCCCAAGATGGCTACACCTTC. Protein product: CASSFHRGLGRSQDGYTF. The full variable domain, in which reference TRBV5-5 and TRBJ1-2 provide the parts outside the CDR3, is DAGVTQSPTHLIKTRGQQVTLRCSPISGHKSVSWYQQVLGQGPQFIFQYYEKEERGRGNFPDRFSARQFPNYSSELNVNALLLGDSALYLCASSFHRGLGRSQDGYTFGSGTRLTVV.

The V and J genes are TRBV10-3 and TRBJ2-7; 7 bases are shared with TRBD1. The CDR3 sequence is 16 residues long. J gave up 2 bases and V 5 bases, and 12 bases lay outside the gene matches. Germline values: CDR1 ENHRY, CDR2 SYGVKD. The CDR3 nucleotides are TGTGCCATCAGTACAACCGCCATGACAGGGACCTACGAGCAGTACTTC. Translation gives CAISTTAMTGTYEQYF.

This clonotype came up a few times. This chain links TRBV12-3 or TRBV12-4 with TRBJ1-3; no definite D call. V was shortened by 2 bases and J by 2 bases, with 7 bases between the two germline ends. The CDR3 is 14 amino acids. CDR3 in DNA: TGTGCCAGCAGTTTAACGAGCACTGGAAACACCATATATTTT. Protein product: CASSLTSTGNTIYF.

This clonotype was seen only a few times. The chain employs TRBV23-1 and TRBJ2-7, with D possibly matching TRBD2 (5 bases). TRBV23-1 is filed as an ORF, its function uncertain. Trimming removed 0 bases at V and 7 bases at J, with 13 bases between. The CDR3 is made up of 14 amino acids. CDR3 protein: CASSQSWTTGEQYF. CDR3 sequence (DNA): TGCGCCAGCAGTCAATCTTGGACGACGGGGGAGCAGTACTTC.

The genes are TRBV7-9 and TRBJ2-7; D unresolved. Germline-derived CDR1 and CDR2 are SEHNR and FQNEAQ (reference sequence). The V gene lost 5 bases and the J gene lost 0 bases, with 11 bases spanning the gap. CDR3 length: 14 amino acids. CDR3 protein: CASSHATASYEQYF. The CDR3 DNA follows: TGTGCCAGCAGCCATGCAACAGCCTCCTACGAGCAGTACTTC.

This chain uses TRBV3-1 with TRBJ2-6, with unresolved D. Trimming took off 4 bases at V and 0 bases at J, with 7 bases between the two ends. This CDR3 has 15 amino acids. Germline assignment: CDR1 LGHDT and CDR2 YNNKEL (reference sequence). The CDR3 nucleotides read TGTGCCAGCAGCCTCGGAATCTCTGGGGCCAACGTCCTGACTTTC. Translated, it gives CASSLGISGANVLTF.

J is TRBJ2-2 and V is TRBV12-3 or TRBV12-4; the D call may be TRBD1 or TRBD2 (5 bases each). The CDR3 contains 15 residues. Trimming shortened V by 3 bases and J by 1 base, and 9 bases separated the two germline ends. CDR3 in amino acids: CASSFWGKNTGELFF. The DNA of the CDR3 is TGTGCCAGCAGTTTTTGGGGGAAGAACACCGGGGAGCTGTTTTTT.

V gene TRBV3-1 combines with J gene TRBJ1-5, with D maybe TRBD1 (6 bases). The germline V gene has CDR1 LGHDT and CDR2 YNNKEL (reference sequence). V lost 4 bases to trimming and J lost 0 bases, with 25 bases between them. The CDR3 consists of 20 residues. The CDR3 DNA is TGTGCCAGCAGCCCGTCACCGGACAGTGGCTTCTCTTATAGCAATCAGCCCCAGCATTTT. This codes for CASSPSPDSGFSYSNQPQHF.

This clonotype was observed at least ten times. The chain links TRBV11-2 to TRBJ2-2, with D unresolved. CDR1 and CDR2 (germline): SGHAT, FQNNGV. The CDR3 loop spans 14 amino acids. The ends were cut back, 0 bases at V and 2 bases at J, with 4 bases in the middle. CDR3 DNA: TGTGCCAGCAGCTTAGATCTTAACACCGGGGAGCTGTTTTTT. Translation gives CASSLDLNTGELFF.

The CDR3 protein is CSVMVLIYRNKETQYF. In DNA form, the CDR3 reads TGCAGCGTTATGGTTTTGATTTACCGTAATAAAGAGACCCAGTACTTC. This sequence joins TRBV29-1 and TRBJ2-5; no clear D. V lost 5 bases and J 3 bases, leaving 22 bases between the germline ends. CDR1 SQVTM and CDR2 ANQGSEA come from the germline V gene. The CDR3 spans 16 residues.

The chain employs TRBV5-6 and TRBJ2-7; D is unclear. CDR1 and CDR2 from the germline V gene are SGHDT and YYEEEE. Trimming pared 4 bases from V and 0 bases from J, leaving 17 bases between. This CDR3 comprises 16 residues. The CDR3 DNA is TGTGCCAGCAGCCGAAACCAGGCCCAGAGCTCCTACGAGCAGTACTTC. Translation: CASSRNQAQSSYEQYF.

The chain carries TRBV30 and TRBJ2-7; D not certain. The CDR3 has 14 amino acids. V was clipped by 3 bases and J by 1 base, with 13 bases between them. Germline loops: CDR1 GTSNPN, CDR2 SVGIG (reference sequence). The CDR3 here is CAWSHRGGSYEQYF. CDR3 sequence (DNA): TGTGCCTGGAGCCACCGAGGCGGATCCTACGAGCAGTACTTC. Full variable domain (remainder filled in from reference TRBV30 and TRBJ2-7): SQTIHQWPATLVQPVGSPLSLECTVEGTSNPNLYWYRQAAGRGLQLLFYSVGIGQISSEVPQNLSASRPQDRQFILSSKKLLLSDSGFYLCAWSHRGGSYEQYFGPGTRLTVT.

There are a few counts of this clonotype. This rearrangement joins TRBV6-5 to TRBJ1-6; D gene ambiguous. The CDR3 covers 15 residues. Trimming took off 7 bases at V and 5 bases at J, with 15 bases between the two ends. Germline CDR1 is MNHEY and CDR2 is SVGAGI. Here the CDR3 DNA reads TGTGCCAGCAAACCCCATGAGGCAGATAATTCACCCCTCCACTTT. This codes for CASKPHEADNSPLHF.

This clonotype was recorded a few times. The chain has TRBV12-3 or TRBV12-4 and TRBJ2-7; 7 bases map to TRBD1. The V gene end was trimmed by 5 bases and the J gene end by 5 bases; junction bases not matched to a gene: 9. The CDR3 length is 14 residues. DNA for the CDR3: TGTGCCAGCAGTGAAGGGGGCTCCTACGACGAGCAGTACTTC. Translation: CASSEGGSYDEQYF.

The V and J genes are TRBV25-1 and TRBJ2-6; D uncertain. Germline loops: CDR1 MGHDK, CDR2 SYGVNS. The CDR3 is made up of 16 amino acids. Trimming pared 4 bases from V and 4 bases from J, leaving 14 bases between. CDR3 residues: CASSAPPPGGANVLTF. The CDR3 DNA reads as TGTGCCAGCAGTGCTCCCCCACCGGGCGGGGCCAACGTCCTGACTTTC.